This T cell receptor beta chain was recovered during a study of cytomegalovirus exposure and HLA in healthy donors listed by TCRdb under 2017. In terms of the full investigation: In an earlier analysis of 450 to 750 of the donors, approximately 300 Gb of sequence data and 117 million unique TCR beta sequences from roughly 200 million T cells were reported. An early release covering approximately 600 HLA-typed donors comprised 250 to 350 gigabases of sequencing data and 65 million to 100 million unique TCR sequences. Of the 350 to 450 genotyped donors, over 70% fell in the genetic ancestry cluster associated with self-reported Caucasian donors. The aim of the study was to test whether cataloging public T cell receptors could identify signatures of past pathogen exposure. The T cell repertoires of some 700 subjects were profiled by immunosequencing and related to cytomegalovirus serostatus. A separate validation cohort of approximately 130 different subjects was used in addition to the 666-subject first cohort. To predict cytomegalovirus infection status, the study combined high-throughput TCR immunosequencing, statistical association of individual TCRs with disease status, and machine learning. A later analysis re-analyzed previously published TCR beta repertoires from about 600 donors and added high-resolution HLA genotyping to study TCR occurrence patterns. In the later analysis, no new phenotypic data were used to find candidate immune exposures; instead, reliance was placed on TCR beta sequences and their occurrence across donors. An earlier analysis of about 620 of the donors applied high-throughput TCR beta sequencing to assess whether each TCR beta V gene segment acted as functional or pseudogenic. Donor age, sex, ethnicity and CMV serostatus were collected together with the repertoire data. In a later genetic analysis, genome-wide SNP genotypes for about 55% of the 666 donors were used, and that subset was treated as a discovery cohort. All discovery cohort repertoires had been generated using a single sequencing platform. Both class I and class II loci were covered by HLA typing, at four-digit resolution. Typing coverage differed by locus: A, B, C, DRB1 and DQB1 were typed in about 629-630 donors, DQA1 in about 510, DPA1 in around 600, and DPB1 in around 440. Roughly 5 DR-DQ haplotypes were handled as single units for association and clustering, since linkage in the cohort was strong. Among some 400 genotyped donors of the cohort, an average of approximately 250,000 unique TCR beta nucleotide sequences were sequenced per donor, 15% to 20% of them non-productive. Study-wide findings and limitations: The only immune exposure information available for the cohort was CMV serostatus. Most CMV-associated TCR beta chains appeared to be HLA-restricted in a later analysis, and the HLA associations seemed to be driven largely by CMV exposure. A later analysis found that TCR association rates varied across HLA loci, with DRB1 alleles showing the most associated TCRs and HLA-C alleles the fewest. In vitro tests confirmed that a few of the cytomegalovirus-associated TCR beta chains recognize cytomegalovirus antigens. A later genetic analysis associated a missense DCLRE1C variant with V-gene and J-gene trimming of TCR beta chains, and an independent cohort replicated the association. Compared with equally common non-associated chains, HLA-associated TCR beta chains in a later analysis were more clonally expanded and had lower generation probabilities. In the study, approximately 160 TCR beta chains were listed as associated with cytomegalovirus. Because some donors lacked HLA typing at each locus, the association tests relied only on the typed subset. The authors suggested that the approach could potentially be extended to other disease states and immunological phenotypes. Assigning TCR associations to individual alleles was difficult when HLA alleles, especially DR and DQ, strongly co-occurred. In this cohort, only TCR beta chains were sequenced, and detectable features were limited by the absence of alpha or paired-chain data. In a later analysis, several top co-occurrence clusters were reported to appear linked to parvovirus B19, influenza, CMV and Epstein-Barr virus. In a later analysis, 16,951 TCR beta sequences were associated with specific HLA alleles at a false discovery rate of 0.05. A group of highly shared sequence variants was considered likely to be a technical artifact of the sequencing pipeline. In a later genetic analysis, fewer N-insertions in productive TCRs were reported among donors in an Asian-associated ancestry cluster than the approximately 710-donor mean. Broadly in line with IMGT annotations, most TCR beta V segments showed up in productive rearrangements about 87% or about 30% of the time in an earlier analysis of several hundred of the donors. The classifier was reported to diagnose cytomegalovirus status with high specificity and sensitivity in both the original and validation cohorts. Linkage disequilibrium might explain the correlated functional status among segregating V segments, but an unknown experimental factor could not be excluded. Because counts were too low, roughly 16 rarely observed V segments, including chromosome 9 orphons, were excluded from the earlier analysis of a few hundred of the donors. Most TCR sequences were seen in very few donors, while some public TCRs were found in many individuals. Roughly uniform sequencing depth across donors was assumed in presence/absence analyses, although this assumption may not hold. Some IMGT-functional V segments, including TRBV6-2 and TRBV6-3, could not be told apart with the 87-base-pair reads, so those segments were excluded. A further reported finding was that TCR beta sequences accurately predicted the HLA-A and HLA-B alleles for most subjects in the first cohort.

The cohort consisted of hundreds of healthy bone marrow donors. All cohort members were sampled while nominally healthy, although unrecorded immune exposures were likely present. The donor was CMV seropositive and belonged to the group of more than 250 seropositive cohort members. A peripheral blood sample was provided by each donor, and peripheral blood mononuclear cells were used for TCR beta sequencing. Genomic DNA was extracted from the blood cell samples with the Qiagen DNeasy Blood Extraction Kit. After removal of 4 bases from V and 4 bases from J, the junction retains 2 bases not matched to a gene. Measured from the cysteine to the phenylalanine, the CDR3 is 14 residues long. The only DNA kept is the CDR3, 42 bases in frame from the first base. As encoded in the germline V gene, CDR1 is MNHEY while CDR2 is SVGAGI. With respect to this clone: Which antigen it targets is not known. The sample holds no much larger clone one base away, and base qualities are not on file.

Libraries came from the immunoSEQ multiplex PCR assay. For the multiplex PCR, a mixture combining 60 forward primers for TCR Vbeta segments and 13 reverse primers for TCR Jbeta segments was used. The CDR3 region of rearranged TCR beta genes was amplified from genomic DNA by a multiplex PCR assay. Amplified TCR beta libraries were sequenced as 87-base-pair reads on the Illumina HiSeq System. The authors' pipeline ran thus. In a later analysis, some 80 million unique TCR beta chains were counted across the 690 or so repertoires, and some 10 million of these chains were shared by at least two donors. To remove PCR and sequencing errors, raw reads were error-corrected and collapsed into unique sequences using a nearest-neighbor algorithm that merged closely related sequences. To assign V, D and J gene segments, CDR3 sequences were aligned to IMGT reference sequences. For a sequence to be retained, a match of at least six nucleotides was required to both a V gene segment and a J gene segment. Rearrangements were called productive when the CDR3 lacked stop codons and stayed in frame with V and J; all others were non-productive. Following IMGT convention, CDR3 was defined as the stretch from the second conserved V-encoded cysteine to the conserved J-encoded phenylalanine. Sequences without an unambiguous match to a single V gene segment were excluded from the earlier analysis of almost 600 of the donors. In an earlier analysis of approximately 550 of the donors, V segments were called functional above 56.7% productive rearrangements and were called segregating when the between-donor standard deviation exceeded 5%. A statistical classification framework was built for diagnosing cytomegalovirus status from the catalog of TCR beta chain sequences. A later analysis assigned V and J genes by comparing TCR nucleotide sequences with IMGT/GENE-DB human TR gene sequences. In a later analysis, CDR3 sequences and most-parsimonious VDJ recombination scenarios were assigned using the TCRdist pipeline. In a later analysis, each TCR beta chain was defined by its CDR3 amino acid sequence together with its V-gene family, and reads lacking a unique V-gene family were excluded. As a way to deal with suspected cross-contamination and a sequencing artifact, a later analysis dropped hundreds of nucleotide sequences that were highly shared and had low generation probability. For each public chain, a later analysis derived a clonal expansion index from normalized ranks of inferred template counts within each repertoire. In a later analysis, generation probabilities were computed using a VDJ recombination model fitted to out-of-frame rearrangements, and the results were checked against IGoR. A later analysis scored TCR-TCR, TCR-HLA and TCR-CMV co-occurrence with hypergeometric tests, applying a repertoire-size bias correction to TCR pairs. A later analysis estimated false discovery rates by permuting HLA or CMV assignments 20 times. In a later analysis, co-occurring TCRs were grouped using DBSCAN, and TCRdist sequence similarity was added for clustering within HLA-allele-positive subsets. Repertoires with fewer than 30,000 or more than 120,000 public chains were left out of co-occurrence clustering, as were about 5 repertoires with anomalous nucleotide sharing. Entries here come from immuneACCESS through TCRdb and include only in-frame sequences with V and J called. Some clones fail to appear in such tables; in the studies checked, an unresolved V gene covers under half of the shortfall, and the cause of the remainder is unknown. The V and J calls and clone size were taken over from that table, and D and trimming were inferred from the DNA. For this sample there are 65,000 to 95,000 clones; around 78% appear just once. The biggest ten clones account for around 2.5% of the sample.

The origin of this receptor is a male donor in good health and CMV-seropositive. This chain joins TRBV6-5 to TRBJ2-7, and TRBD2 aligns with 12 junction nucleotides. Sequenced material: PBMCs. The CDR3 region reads CASSSGLAGYEQYF. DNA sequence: TGTGCCAGCAGTTCGGGACTAGCGGGTTACGAGCAGTACTTC.